This T cell receptor (beta chain) was sequenced for a study of blood T cell repertoires in COVID-19. Sequencing used immunoSEQ multiplex PCR; TCRdb keeps in-frame clones, though not all of them. The sample comprises 200,000 to 250,000 clones, 85% to 90% of which are singletons, and roughly 2.5% rests with the top ten. The TCR was taken from a man aged 30-40 years with COVID-19, enrolled during active disease. The sequenced sample consisted of peripheral blood.

The CDR3 is CASSNGVSTEAFF. The CDR3 DNA follows: TGTGCCAGCAGCAACGGAGTGAGTACTGAAGCTTTCTTT. This chain links TRBV9 with TRBJ1-1; D ambiguous. This CDR3 has 13 residues. Deletions cut 4 bases from V and 5 bases from J, with 12 bases between. Germline values: CDR1 SGDLS, CDR2 YYNGEE. Full variable domain (outside the CDR3, taken from reference TRBV9 and TRBJ1-1): DSGVTQTPKHLITATGQRVTLRCSPRSGDLSVYWYQQSLDQGLQFLIQYYNGEERAKGNILERFSAQQFPDLHSELNLSSLELGDSALYFCASSNGVSTEAFFGQGTRLTVV.